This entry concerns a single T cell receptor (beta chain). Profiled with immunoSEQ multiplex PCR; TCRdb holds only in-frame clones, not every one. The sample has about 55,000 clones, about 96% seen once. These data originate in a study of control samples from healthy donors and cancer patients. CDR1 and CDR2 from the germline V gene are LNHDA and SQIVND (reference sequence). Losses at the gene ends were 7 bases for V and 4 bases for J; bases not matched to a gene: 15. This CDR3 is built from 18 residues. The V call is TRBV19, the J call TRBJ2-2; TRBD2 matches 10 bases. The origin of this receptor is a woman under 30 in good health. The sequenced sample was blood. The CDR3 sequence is CASTISPSLAGITGELFF. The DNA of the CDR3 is TGTGCCAGTACCATCTCCCCCTCACTAGCGGGGATCACCGGGGAGCTGTTTTTT.